Following are 8 T cell receptor beta chains from one sample sequenced in a study of blood T cell repertoires in COVID-19. Profiling relied on immunoSEQ multiplex PCR, and the TCRdb table lists in-frame clones only, not all of them. The sample consists of under 300,000 clones, 70% to 85% of them appearing once. Source material: PBMCs or T cells enriched from blood (not recorded which). The receptors stem from a man aged 40-49 years who had recovered from COVID-19.

The chain joins TRBV18 to TRBJ1-1; 7 bases are a match to TRBD1. This CDR3 spans 15 amino acids. Germline V gene data show CDR1 as KGHSH and CDR2 as LQKENI. Trimming at V came to 2 bases and at J to 6 bases, leaving 9 bases not matched to a gene. Here the CDR3 reads CASSPTTGIGAEAFF. CDR3 DNA sequence: TGTGCCAGCTCACCAACGACAGGGATAGGGGCTGAAGCTTTCTTT.

The rearrangement links TRBV2 to TRBJ1-2; D call uncertain. The CDR3 runs 15 residues. In germline, CDR1 is SNHLY, CDR2 FYNNEI. V lost 7 bases, J lost 2 bases, and 17 bases lay in between. The DNA for the CDR3 is TGTGCCAGCACCAAAAAGGTGGCGGGAAACTATGGCTACACCTTC. This sequence encodes CASTKKVAGNYGYTF.

The rearrangement uses TRBV9 and TRBJ1-3, with 9 nucleotides matching TRBD1. Germline-derived CDR1 and CDR2 are SGDLS and YYNGEE. The CDR3 contains 14 residues. J was trimmed by 6 bases and V by 3 bases; bases with no gene match: 4. CDR3 residues: CASSGDREVNTIYF. Here the CDR3 DNA reads TGTGCCAGCAGCGGGGACAGGGAAGTAAACACCATATATTTT.

The rearrangement uses TRBV10-3 and TRBJ2-2; 7 nucleotides align to TRBD1. The CDR3 extends over 15 amino acids. With V trimmed by 6 bases and J by 3 bases, 7 bases remained unmatched. CDR1 ENHRY and CDR2 SYGVKD come from the germline V gene. CDR3 DNA: TGTGCCATCAGCCGACAGGGAGTGGACACCGGGGAGCTGTTTTTT. This sequence encodes CAISRQGVDTGELFF.

CDR3: CASTVRMAGGSPQHF. As DNA, the CDR3 is TGTGCCAGCACCGTGCGGATGGCAGGGGGTTCGCCCCAGCATTTT. The chain joins TRBV28 to TRBJ1-5, with 7 positions matching TRBD1. The CDR3 extends over 15 amino acids. Germline-derived CDR1 and CDR2 are MDHEN and SYDVKM. V gave up 7 bases and J gave up 9 bases; unmatched junction bases: 15.

The chain links TRBV12-3 or TRBV12-4 to TRBJ1-6, with unresolved D. This CDR3 region has 13 residues. Trimming took off 9 bases at V and 5 bases at J, with 11 bases between the two ends. DNA of the CDR3: TGTGCCAGTCTGAGTCGGGATAATTCACCCCTCCACTTT. Its protein is CASLSRDNSPLHF.

This rearrangement joins TRBV28 to TRBJ1-3; weak D call: TRBD1 (6 bases). This CDR3 is built from 13 residues. CDR1 and CDR2 from the germline V gene are MDHEN and SYDVKM. V was clipped by 8 bases and J by 2 bases, with 10 bases between them. The CDR3 spells CASLDRAGNTIYF. Here the CDR3 DNA reads TGTGCCAGCCTGGACAGAGCTGGAAACACCATATATTTT.

This chain uses TRBV2 with TRBJ1-5; D unresolved. Germline CDR1 and CDR2: SNHLY and FYNNEI. The V gene lost 6 bases and the J gene lost 2 bases, with 11 bases spanning the gap. This CDR3 comprises 14 residues. In nucleotides, the CDR3 is TGTGCCAGCAGGAGGCAGATAGGCAATCAGCCCCAGCATTTT. This codes for CASRRQIGNQPQHF.